This TCR beta chain was profiled in a study of blood T cell repertoires in COVID-19. About the research overall: Samples taken during acute and convalescent COVID-19 were collected in the United States, Italy and Spain. Sources were T cells, B-cell-depleted T cells, or PBMCs; the material itself was cDNA or gDNA.

Under the authors' procedure: By means of reference gene primer amplification, nucleated cell counts were estimated. Libraries were prepared by immunoSEQ multiplex PCR; TCRdb keeps only in-frame clonotypes and omits some of them. The D gene and trimming were derived from the DNA, and the V and J assignments and clone size from that table. The table includes 45,000 to 50,000 clones, 85% to 90% detected once. Trimming took 3 bases from V and 2 from J, leaving 9 bases between them. Germline values: CDR1 SNHLY, CDR2 FYNNEI. CDR3 length: 14 residues. The chain uses TRBV2 and TRBJ2-3; D call uncertain. This TCR was sampled from a human donor in a cohort sampled during active COVID-19. Sequenced material: peripheral blood. CDR3 DNA: TGTGCCAGCAGTGACCTACTCACCACAGATACGCAGTATTTT. Translated: CASSDLLTTDTQYF.